The rows below give T cell receptor beta chains drawn from one sample of a study of beta chain features in type 1 diabetes. The method was immunoSEQ multiplex PCR; TCRdb's version includes in-frame clones alone and lacks a portion of them. The sample has under 450,000 clones; roughly 16% are singletons. The sequenced sample was naive CD4+ T cells from blood. The receptors stem from a young woman in good health. Both conserved end residues are part of each CDR3. The order of the fields is D gene, clone size, J gene, V gene, CDR3 DNA, CDR3 protein. A D gene is named only where the DNA matches it firmly. Part of the rows lack a size; the others show once, few, many or a class for expanded clones.

>TRBD2|few|TRBJ2-7|TRBV28
TGTGCCAGCTCCACCGGGGGGTTTCAGTACGAGCAGTACTTC
CASSTGGFQYEQYF
>.|few|TRBJ2-1|TRBV6-1
TGTGCCACGGACCCGAGGGCCTCCGAGCAGTTCTTC
CATDPRASEQFF
>TRBD1|.|TRBJ1-1|TRBV27
TGTGCCAGCAGTCGACAGGGGCCGAACACTGAAGCTTTCTTT
CASSRQGPNTEAFF
>.|few|TRBJ2-7|TRBV14
TGTGCCAGCAGCCAAGGGGGTCCAGGGCGAGGCGAGCAGTACTTC
CASSQGGPGRGEQYF
>TRBD1|.|TRBJ2-5|TRBV5-1
TGCGCCAGCAGCTTGGGGGACAGGGAAGAGACCCAGTACTTC
CASSLGDREETQYF
>.|.|TRBJ1-2|TRBV5-4
TGTGCCAGCAGCTTGAGAGGGTTTGATGGCTACACCTTC
CASSLRGFDGYTF
>TRBD1|once|TRBJ1-4|TRBV5-4
TGTGCCAGCAGCCCGACAGGGGGGACTAATGAAAAACTGTTTTTT
CASSPTGGTNEKLFF
>.|few|TRBJ2-7|TRBV9
TGTGCCAGCCCGCTTCTCGTGTCACAGGGCCCATACTCCTACGAGCAGTACTTC
CASPLLVSQGPYSYEQYF
>TRBD1|few|TRBJ2-5|TRBV6-6
TGTGCCAGCAGACGGCAGGGGGCGGTTGTGGAGACCCAGTACTTC
CASRRQGAVVETQYF
>.|.|TRBJ2-1|TRBV29-1
TGCAGCGTTGAAGATGGGCTCAATGAGCAGTTCTTC
CSVEDGLNEQFF
>.|.|TRBJ2-7|TRBV9
TGTGCCAGCAGTGCCCAAGGGACTTCTCCCTACGAGCAGTACTTC
CASSAQGTSPYEQYF
>TRBD2|.|TRBJ2-5|TRBV2
TGTGCCACCGGGACTAGCTCCTCAGGGCGCCAGCAGTACTTC
CATGTSSSGRQQYF
>TRBD2|few|TRBJ2-3|TRBV7-9
TGTGCCAGCACCCCCCCGGGACTAGCGGGAGTGGATACGCAGTATTTT
CASTPPGLAGVDTQYF
>TRBD2|few|TRBJ2-7|TRBV30
TGTGCCTGGAGAATAGCGGGAGCCACAAACTACGAGCAGTACTTC
CAWRIAGATNYEQYF
>.|.|TRBJ2-3|TRBV30
TGTGCCTGGAGAAGAGGGAGGGGGGTCGGCACAGATACGCAGTATTTT
CAWRRGRGVGTDTQYF
>TRBD1|.|TRBJ1-4|TRBV29-1
TGCAGCGTGCGGACAGGAGAGGAAAAACTGTTTTTT
CSVRTGEEKLFF
>TRBD2|few|TRBJ2-1|TRBV29-1
TGCAGCGTCCAGCGGGAGGGCCCCTACAATGAGCAGTTCTTC
CSVQREGPYNEQFF
>.|.|TRBJ2-3|TRBV2
TGTGCCAGCCTACTGGCGGGATACACAGATACGCAGTATTTT
CASLLAGYTDTQYF
>TRBD2|.|TRBJ2-1|TRBV4-3
TGCGCCAGCAGCCTGGGACTAGCGGGGGTCAATGAGCAGTTCTTC
CASSLGLAGVNEQFF
>TRBD2|.|TRBJ2-3|TRBV9
TGTGCCAGCAGCGTTGAGGGGACTAGCGGGAGGGTTACAGATACGCAGTATTTT
CASSVEGTSGRVTDTQYF
>TRBD1|few|TRBJ2-1|TRBV29-1
TGCAGCGTCGATTCACAGGGGTCTGTAGGCAATGAGCAGTTCTTC
CSVDSQGSVGNEQFF
>.|.|TRBJ2-5|TRBV27
TGTGCCAGCAGCTTGTTAAGTCAGGGGGAGACCCAGTACTTC
CASSLLSQGETQYF
>TRBD2|.|TRBJ2-7|TRBV7-3
TGTGCCAGCAGCTCCATGACTAGCGGGAGGGTTTCCTCCTACGAGCAGTACTTC
CASSSMTSGRVSSYEQYF
>.|few|TRBJ2-7|TRBV6-1
TGTGCCAGCAGTGCTATTCTCTCCTCCTACGAGCAGTACTTC
CASSAILSSYEQYF
>.|few|TRBJ1-5|TRBV30
TGTGCCTGGAGTGTTAAGACAGGCAATCAGCCCCAGCATTTT
CAWSVKTGNQPQHF
>.|few|TRBJ2-3|TRBV29-1
TGCAGCGTCGCACCACCGACAGGCTCTACGCAGTATTTT
CSVAPPTGSTQYF
>TRBD1|.|TRBJ2-7|TRBV29-1
TGCAGCGGCGGGACAGGGGCATACGAGCAGTACTTC
CSGGTGAYEQYF
>TRBD1|few|TRBJ2-6|TRBV28
TGTGCCAGCAGGCGGACAGGGGGAAGGTCCTCTGGGGCCAACGTCCTGACTTTC
CASRRTGGRSSGANVLTF
>TRBD1|few|TRBJ1-1|TRBV28
TGTGCCAGCAGTTACCCCGCGACAGGGGCTGAAGCTTTCTTT
CASSYPATGAEAFF
>.|.|TRBJ2-7|TRBV4-2
TGTGCCAGCAGCCAAGATCGTGGCAGAGGGTACGAGCAGTACTTC
CASSQDRGRGYEQYF
>.|.|TRBJ1-2|TRBV5-1
TGCGCCAGCAGCTTGAGGAGCCCAGGACAGCTCTATGGCTACACCTTC
CASSLRSPGQLYGYTF
>TRBD1|.|TRBJ1-2|TRBV10-3
TGTGCCATCAGGGGACAGGGGGCCGGTGGCTACACCTTC
CAIRGQGAGGYTF
>TRBD2|.|TRBJ2-1|TRBV27
TGTGCCAGCAGACCCACCGGTAGCGGGACTATCAATGAGCAGTTCTTC
CASRPTGSGTINEQFF
>TRBD2|.|TRBJ2-7|TRBV5-1
TGCGCCAGCAGCTTGGCCTCGCTAGCGGCCTACGAGCAGTACTTC
CASSLASLAAYEQYF
>.|few|TRBJ2-1|TRBV29-1
TGCAGCGTTGGACAGGCCAGCAGCTACAATGAGCAGTTCTTC
CSVGQASSYNEQFF
>TRBD2|.|TRBJ2-7|TRBV7-2
TGTGCCAGCAGCCGAGGACTAGCGGGAGATGTGGCTGGCGAGCAGTACTTC
CASSRGLAGDVAGEQYF
>.|.|TRBJ2-5|TRBV19
TGTGCCAGTAGTATGAGACTAGTCGGAGAGACCCAGTACTTC
CASSMRLVGETQYF
>.|few|TRBJ1-2|TRBV7-9
TGTGCCAGCAGCTCCACCGCAGCGTGGGGCTACACCTTC
CASSSTAAWGYTF
>TRBD1|.|TRBJ2-7|TRBV18
TGTGCCAGCTCACCCCCGGGACAGGGTCTACACGAGCAGTACTTC
CASSPPGQGLHEQYF
>.|.|TRBJ1-2|TRBV7-9
TGTGCCAGCAGCCCGACAGCTAACTATGGCTACACCTTC
CASSPTANYGYTF
>TRBD1|few|TRBJ1-2|TRBV9
TGTGCCAGCAGCTTGGACAGGGGCTATGGCTACACCTTC
CASSLDRGYGYTF
>.|.|TRBJ2-3|TRBV10-3
TGTGCCACCTATAGCGGTGCTGGGCCAGATACGCAGTATTTT
CATYSGAGPDTQYF
>.|few|TRBJ2-3|TRBV18
TGTGCCAGCTCACCCCCAAACACAGATACGCAGTATTTT
CASSPPNTDTQYF
>TRBD1|.|TRBJ2-7|TRBV27
TGTGCCAGCAGCCTAAGGACAGGGGGGTACGAGCAGTACTTC
CASSLRTGGYEQYF
>.|once|TRBJ1-5|TRBV19
TGTGCCAGTAGAACCGACAGAAATAGCAATCAGCCCCAGCATTTT
CASRTDRNSNQPQHF
>.|few|TRBJ2-7|TRBV9
TGTGCCAGCAGCGTAGGTCATAGAGACTACGAGCAGTACTTC
CASSVGHRDYEQYF
>.|few|TRBJ1-1|TRBV15
TGTGCCACCAGCAAGGGGGAGAATACCCACATGAACACTGAAGCTTTCTTT
CATSKGENTHMNTEAFF
>TRBD1|.|TRBJ1-2|TRBV27
TGTGCCAGCAGGAGGCCGGGACAGGGGAATGGTGGCTACACCTTC
CASRRPGQGNGGYTF
>.|.|TRBJ2-3|TRBV30
TGTGCCTGGGGACCGGGGATAGATACGCAGTATTTT
CAWGPGIDTQYF
>TRBD2|.|TRBJ2-1|TRBV5-1
TGCGCCAGCAGGCCTAGACTAGCGGGACTTGACAATGAGCAGTTCTTC
CASRPRLAGLDNEQFF
>.|.|TRBJ1-2|TRBV6-4
TGTGCCAGCAGTGACGGTGTCAGGAACTATGGCTACACCTTC
CASSDGVRNYGYTF